Listed below are T cell receptor beta chains from one sample, sequenced in a study of T cells in localized non-small cell lung cancer. Sequencing was performed with immunoSEQ multiplex PCR; in TCRdb, only in-frame clones are kept and a portion is missing. Of about 61,000 clones listed, 85% to 90% were seen once; the top ten hold roughly a fifth. The starting material was peripheral blood, obtained before any cancer treatment. These receptors were taken from a man between 40 and 70 years old with stage I squamous cell lung carcinoma. The CDR3 runs from the conserved cysteine through the conserved F or W. The order of the fields is clone size, V gene, D gene, J gene, CDR3 protein, CDR3 DNA. A D gene is named only where the DNA matches it firmly. Not every row has a clone size; where given, it reads once, few, many or a size class.

abundance: once; v_gene: TRBV28; d_gene: NA; j_gene: TRBJ2-2; CDR3aa: CASSFGSRTGELFF; CDR3nt: TGTGCCAGCAGTTTTGGGTCACGCACCGGGGAGCTGTTTTTT
abundance: NA; v_gene: TRBV4-1; d_gene: TRBD2; j_gene: TRBJ2-3; CDR3aa: CASSQERLAGADTQYF; CDR3nt: TGCGCCAGCAGCCAAGAGAGGCTAGCGGGTGCAGATACGCAGTATTTT
abundance: NA; v_gene: TRBV27; d_gene: TRBD1; j_gene: TRBJ2-1; CDR3aa: CASSFSQGAKFF; CDR3nt: TGTGCCAGCAGTTTTAGCCAGGGGGCGAAGTTCTTC
abundance: NA; v_gene: TRBV30; d_gene: NA; j_gene: TRBJ1-5; CDR3aa: CAWSVWGESQPQHF; CDR3nt: TGTGCCTGGAGTGTCTGGGGGGAAAGCCAGCCCCAGCATTTT
abundance: NA; v_gene: TRBV5-5; d_gene: TRBD2; j_gene: TRBJ2-7; CDR3aa: CASSLALAGGLSYEQYF; CDR3nt: TGTGCCAGCAGCTTGGCCCTAGCGGGAGGCCTCTCCTACGAGCAGTACTTC
abundance: NA; v_gene: TRBV7-9; d_gene: NA; j_gene: TRBJ1-2; CDR3aa: CASSFGTGRVNYGYTF; CDR3nt: TGTGCCAGCAGTTTCGGTACTGGCAGGGTCAACTATGGCTACACCTTC
abundance: NA; v_gene: TRBV6-6; d_gene: NA; j_gene: TRBJ1-5; CDR3aa: CASSPGLPSNQPQHF; CDR3nt: TGTGCCAGCAGTCCAGGACTTCCCTCGAATCAGCCCCAGCATTTT
abundance: NA; v_gene: TRBV2; d_gene: NA; j_gene: TRBJ1-3; CDR3aa: CASRYSGKPATAFSGNTIYF; CDR3nt: TGTGCCAGCAGGTACTCGGGAAAGCCGGCGACAGCGTTCTCTGGAAACACCATATATTTT
abundance: NA; v_gene: TRBV7-8; d_gene: NA; j_gene: TRBJ1-2; CDR3aa: CASSSGPVGYTF; CDR3nt: TGTGCCAGCAGCTCAGGGCCGGTTGGCTACACCTTC
abundance: NA; v_gene: TRBV10-2; d_gene: NA; j_gene: TRBJ1-5; CDR3aa: CASSESFQGENQPQHF; CDR3nt: TGCGCCAGCAGTGAGTCGTTTCAGGGTGAGAATCAGCCCCAGCATTTT
abundance: few; v_gene: TRBV7-2; d_gene: NA; j_gene: TRBJ1-3; CDR3aa: CASSPINSGNTIYF; CDR3nt: TGTGCCAGCAGCCCGATTAACTCTGGAAACACCATATATTTT
abundance: NA; v_gene: TRBV6-5; d_gene: NA; j_gene: TRBJ2-5; CDR3aa: CASSYSFRGIGETQYF; CDR3nt: TGTGCCAGCAGTTACTCATTCCGTGGGATTGGAGAGACCCAGTACTTC
abundance: NA; v_gene: TRBV7-9; d_gene: NA; j_gene: TRBJ2-5; CDR3aa: CASSLLSGRRMETQYF; CDR3nt: TGTGCCAGCAGCTTGTTAAGTGGGCGGAGGATGGAGACCCAGTACTTC
abundance: NA; v_gene: TRBV28; d_gene: NA; j_gene: TRBJ1-6; CDR3aa: CASRPWAERNSPLHF; CDR3nt: TGTGCCAGCCGGCCTTGGGCCGAGCGTAACTCACCCCTCCACTTT
abundance: NA; v_gene: TRBV4-1; d_gene: NA; j_gene: TRBJ1-5; CDR3aa: CASSQDFSWQPQHF; CDR3nt: TGCGCCAGCAGCCAAGATTTTTCATGGCAGCCCCAGCATTTT
abundance: NA; v_gene: TRBV7-3; d_gene: NA; j_gene: TRBJ1-1; CDR3aa: CASSLQGSTEAFF; CDR3nt: TGTGCCAGCAGCTTACAGGGGAGCACTGAAGCTTTCTTT
abundance: NA; v_gene: TRBV28; d_gene: TRBD1; j_gene: TRBJ2-3; CDR3aa: CASSRDRGGDTQYF; CDR3nt: TGTGCCAGCAGTCGGGACAGGGGGGGAGATACGCAGTATTTT
abundance: NA; v_gene: TRBV10-2; d_gene: NA; j_gene: TRBJ1-4; CDR3aa: CASRNRTRANEKLFF; CDR3nt: TGCGCCAGCAGAAACAGGACCCGGGCTAATGAAAAACTGTTTTTT
abundance: NA; v_gene: TRBV10-3; d_gene: NA; j_gene: TRBJ2-1; CDR3aa: CAISESNQQGEQFF; CDR3nt: TGTGCCATCAGTGAGTCAAACCAACAAGGTGAGCAGTTCTTC
abundance: NA; v_gene: TRBV4-2; d_gene: TRBD2; j_gene: TRBJ2-3; CDR3aa: CASSQGGTSRKDTQYF; CDR3nt: TGTGCCAGCAGCCAGGGTGGGACTAGCCGAAAAGATACGCAGTATTTT
abundance: NA; v_gene: TRBV7-2; d_gene: NA; j_gene: TRBJ2-7; CDR3aa: CASSRQAYYEQYF; CDR3nt: TGTGCCAGCAGCCGACAGGCCTACTACGAGCAGTACTTC
abundance: NA; v_gene: TRBV5-3; d_gene: NA; j_gene: TRBJ1-2; CDR3aa: CARSPLDGYTF; CDR3nt: TGTGCCAGAAGCCCCCTAGACGGCTACACCTTC